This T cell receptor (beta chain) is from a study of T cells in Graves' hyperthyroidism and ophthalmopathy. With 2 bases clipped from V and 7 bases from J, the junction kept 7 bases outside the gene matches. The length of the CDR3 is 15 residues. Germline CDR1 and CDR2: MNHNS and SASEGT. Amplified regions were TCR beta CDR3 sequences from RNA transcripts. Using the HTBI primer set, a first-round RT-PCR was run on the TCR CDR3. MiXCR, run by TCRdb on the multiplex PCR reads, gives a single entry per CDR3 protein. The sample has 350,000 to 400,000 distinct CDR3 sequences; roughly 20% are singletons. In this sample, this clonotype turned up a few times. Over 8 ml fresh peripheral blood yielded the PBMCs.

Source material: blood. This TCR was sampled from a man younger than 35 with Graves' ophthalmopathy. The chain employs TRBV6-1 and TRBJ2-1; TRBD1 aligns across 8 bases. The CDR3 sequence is CASSEIRGLWNEQFF. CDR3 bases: TGTGCCAGCAGTGAAATCAGGGGGCTATGGAATGAGCAGTTCTTC.